Shown below are 13 T cell receptor beta chains from a single sample sequenced in a study of blood T cell repertoires in COVID-19 (dated by TCRdb to about 2020). Library preparation employed the immunoSEQ multiplex PCR assay. TCRdb holds this immuneACCESS table with in-frame rearrangements only. Some clones are missing; in checked studies, unresolved V genes explain under half, and the rest has no known cause. Here the sample has over 60,000 clones; less than 85% occur a single time. Roughly a sixth of the sample is held by the ten biggest clonotypes. The sample comprised peripheral blood. The origin of the receptors is a man older than 75 with active COVID-19.

The chain is built from TRBV30 and TRBJ2-2; 12 bases align to TRBD1. This CDR3 has 15 amino acids. Germline CDR1 is GTSNPN and CDR2 is SVGIG (reference sequence). V dropped 5 bases and J dropped 6; count of bases not matched to a gene: 7. The CDR3 reads CAWDGGQGASGELFF. The CDR3 DNA reads as TGTGCCTGGGATGGGGGACAGGGGGCATCCGGGGAGCTGTTTTTT.

J is TRBJ2-7 and V is TRBV9; TRBD2 matches 8 bases. Germline trimming cut 4 bases from V and 3 bases from J; bases unmatched to any gene: 6. The CDR3 is 14 residues long. CDR1 SGDLS and CDR2 YYNGEE come from the germline V gene. DNA for the CDR3: TGTGCCAGCAGCACTACTAGCGGATTCTACGAGCAGTACTTC. As protein: CASSTTSGFYEQYF.

The J gene is TRBJ1-2, the V gene TRBV4-2; a possible D gene is TRBD1 (5 bases). CDR3 size: 13 residues. The germline CDR1 and CDR2 sequences are LGHNA and YNFKEQ. V was pared by 2 bases and J by 2 bases, with 6 bases between. CDR3 residues: CASSQRQNYGYTF. The CDR3 coding sequence is TGTGCCAGCAGCCAAAGACAGAACTATGGCTACACCTTC.

The gene calls are TRBV11-3 and TRBJ2-1; D is unresolved. The CDR3 is made up of 15 amino acids. V lost 1 base, J lost 0 bases, and 7 bases lay in between. The germline CDR1 and CDR2 sequences are SGHNT and YENEEA. CDR3 in amino acids: CASSLGAFSYNEQFF. The DNA for the CDR3 is TGTGCCAGCAGCTTAGGGGCGTTCTCCTACAATGAGCAGTTCTTC. The full variable domain, completed using reference TRBV11-3 and TRBJ2-1, is EAGVVQSPRYKIIEKKQPVAFWCNPISGHNTLYWYLQNLGQGPELLIRYENEEAVDDSQLPKDRFSAERLKGVDSTLKIQPAELGDSAVYLCASSLGAFSYNEQFFGPGTRLTVL.

This clone came up once. The J gene is TRBJ1-4, the V gene TRBV28; possible D gene TRBD1, 5 bases. Germline CDR1 reads MDHEN; CDR2 reads SYDVKM. The CDR3 is made up of 18 amino acids. Trimming removed 2 bases at V and 0 bases at J, with 16 bases between. The CDR3 here is CASSLPTTDRATNEKLFF. For the CDR3, the DNA is TGTGCCAGCAGTTTACCCACGACAGACCGAGCAACTAATGAAAAACTGTTTTTT. Supplemented by reference TRBV28 and TRBJ1-4, the full variable domain reads DVKVTQSSRYLVKRTGEKVFLECVQDMDHENMFWYRQDPGLGLRLIYFSYDVKMKEKGDIPEGYSVSREKKERFSLILESASTNQTSMYLCASSLPTTDRATNEKLFFGSGTQLSVL.

The chain carries TRBV18 and TRBJ1-2, with D hard to call. V was pared by 3 bases and J by 3 bases, with 8 bases between. The CDR3 contains 13 residues. Germline V gene lookup returns CDR1 KGHSH and CDR2 LQKENI. This chain's CDR3 is CASSPGKYYGYTF. DNA of the CDR3: TGTGCCAGCTCACCTGGCAAGTACTATGGCTACACCTTC.

The V and J genes are TRBV2 and TRBJ2-7; TRBD2 matches at 10 bases. V lost 6 bases and J lost 1; bases outside the gene matches: 15. Germline CDR1 reads SNHLY; CDR2 reads FYNNEI. This CDR3 is 18 amino acids long. CDR3 DNA sequence: TGTGCCAGCAGGGAGGGCCTAGCGGGAGTTTTTGGTTCCTACGAGCAGTACTTC. As protein: CASREGLAGVFGSYEQYF.

Here the CDR3 DNA reads TGTGCCAGCACTGCGCGGGGGGGGCGCACAGATACGCAGTATTTT. Translating it yields CASTARGGRTDTQYF. The gene calls are TRBV2 and TRBJ2-3, with TRBD2 matching 9 bases. This CDR3 region has 15 residues. Germline V gene data show CDR1 as SNHLY and CDR2 as FYNNEI. V shed 7 bases and J 1 base; nucleotides not matched to a gene: 6. The full variable domain, in which reference TRBV2 and TRBJ2-3 provide the parts outside the CDR3, is EPEVTQTPSHQVTQMGQEVILRCVPISNHLYFYWYRQILGQKVEFLVSFYNNEISEKSEIFDDQFSVERPDGSNFTLKIRSTKLEDSAMYFCASTARGGRTDTQYFGPGTRLTVL.

V gene TRBV7-8 combines with J gene TRBJ1-2; 12 nucleotides align to TRBD1. The CDR3 spans 17 residues. CDR1 SGHVS and CDR2 FQNEAQ come from the germline V gene. V lost 5 bases and J lost 5; bases outside the gene matches: 12. The CDR3 is CASSPQSGTGGAYGYTF. In nucleotides, the CDR3 is TGTGCCAGCAGCCCCCAATCCGGGACAGGGGGCGCGTATGGCTACACCTTC.

This clone has just a few counts. The rearrangement links TRBV6-5 to TRBJ2-7; 8 bases agree with TRBD1. The CDR3 covers 15 residues. CDR1 and CDR2 from the germline V gene are MNHEY and SVGAGI. V shed 2 bases, J shed 3 bases, and the junction held 6 bases outside the gene matches. As DNA, the CDR3 is TGTGCCAGCAGTTACGGCCAGGGGGCGGACTACGAGCAGTACTTC. This sequence encodes CASSYGQGADYEQYF.

The genes are TRBV7-3 and TRBJ2-2, with TRBD2 as a possible D gene (5 bases). Germline CDR1 and CDR2: SGHTA and FQGTGA. The CDR3 has 14 amino acids. V lost 6 bases to trimming and J lost 6 bases, with 14 bases between them. DNA of the CDR3: TGTGCCAGCAGTCATTCGATCGGGGCCGGGGAGCTGTTTTTT. This codes for CASSHSIGAGELFF.

The rearrangement uses TRBV11-2 and TRBJ1-2; D uncertain. Trimming removed 3 bases from V and 6 bases from J, with 14 bases in between. CDR1 SGHAT and CDR2 FQNNGV come from the germline V gene. The CDR3 has 14 amino acids. CDR3 region: CASSFLAGFNGYTF. The CDR3 coding sequence is TGTGCCAGCAGCTTTCTGGCGGGGTTTAATGGCTACACCTTC.

J is TRBJ2-1 and V is TRBV7-8; 10 positions match TRBD1. There are 17 residues in the CDR3. CDR1 SGHVS and CDR2 FQNEAQ come from the germline V gene. After removal of 5 bases from V and 2 bases from J, the junction contained 9 bases not matched to a gene. This chain's CDR3 is CASSREGGTGAYNEQFF. CDR3 sequence (DNA): TGTGCCAGCAGCCGGGAGGGGGGGACAGGGGCCTACAATGAGCAGTTCTTC. Supplemented by reference TRBV7-8 and TRBJ2-1, the full variable domain reads GAGVSQSPRYKVAKRGQDVALRCDPISGHVSLFWYQQALGQGPEFLTYFQNEAQLDKSGLPSDRFFAERPEGSVSTLKIQRTQQEDSAVYLCASSREGGTGAYNEQFFGPGTRLTVL.